This is a list of T cell receptor beta chains from one sample in a study of cytotoxic CD8 clonotypes in ibrutinib-treated CLL. TCRdb's table, derived via immunoSEQ multiplex PCR, lists solely in-frame clones and lacks some. The profile shows hundreds of thousands of clones, 79% of them singletons. The input for sequencing was PBMCs, taken after 12 months of ibrutinib treatment. Every receptor here comes from a human donor with chronic lymphocytic leukemia. CDR3s include the opening cysteine and the closing phenylalanine or tryptophan. A D gene is named only where the DNA matches it firmly. Not all rows give a size; the values are once, few, many and, for expanded clones, a class.

j_call,v_call,clone_size,d_call,cdr3_nt,cdr3_aa
TRBJ2-7,TRBV10-2,once,.,TGCGCCAGCAGTGAGTCTGTATACCTAGCGACCGACGAGCAGTACTTC,CASSESVYLATDEQYF
TRBJ2-7,TRBV5-4,.,.,TGTGCCAGCAGCTTGTGGCAGGGGTCTCACGAGCAGTACTTC,CASSLWQGSHEQYF
TRBJ2-1,TRBV4-1,.,TRBD2,TGCGCCAGCAGCCAAGACCCCCTCCTAAAGCGGGGGGGGTACAATGAGCAGTTCTTC,CASSQDPLLKRGGYNEQFF
TRBJ1-3,TRBV10-3,.,TRBD1,TGTGCCACCGGGTTTATCGAGGACAGGGGATTCTCTGGAAACACCATATATTTT,CATGFIEDRGFSGNTIYF
TRBJ2-1,TRBV19,.,.,TGTGCCAGTATGATGCAAGGGCGGTCCTACAATGAGCAGTTCTTC,CASMMQGRSYNEQFF
TRBJ1-1,TRBV6-6,.,TRBD1,TGTGCCAGCAGTTACAAAAACAGGGGCTCTGAAGCTTTCTTT,CASSYKNRGSEAFF
TRBJ2-3,TRBV5-1,.,.,TGCGCCAGCAGCTTGGGGGTCGGGGGTACACTATCCACAGATACGCAGTATTTT,CASSLGVGGTLSTDTQYF
TRBJ1-1,TRBV6-1,once,.,TGTGCCAGCAGATCGACAGTTTACACTGAAGCTTTCTTT,CASRSTVYTEAFF
TRBJ1-5,TRBV19,.,.,TGTGCCAGTAGCCTGGACACTTATAGCAATCAGCCCCAGCATTTT,CASSLDTYSNQPQHF
TRBJ2-6,TRBV28,.,TRBD1,TGTGCCACCTTAAACCCGGGACAGGGGGCTTGGGTAGCGGGATCAGGGGCCAACGTCCTGACTTTC,CATLNPGQGAWVAGSGANVLTF
TRBJ1-4,TRBV19,.,.,TGTGCCAGTAGTATGTGGGAATTGCGTGAAAAACTGTTTTTT,CASSMWELREKLFF
TRBJ2-1,TRBV28,.,.,TGTGCCAGCAGTTTGTTTTATGAGCAGTTCTTC,CASSLFYEQFF
TRBJ2-3,TRBV11-2,.,.,TGTGCCAGCAGCCGAACCCCAAGCCTCAGCGGCACCACAGATACGCAGTATTTT,CASSRTPSLSGTTDTQYF
TRBJ1-2,TRBV25-1,.,.,TGTGCCAGCAGCGAAAGCACCGGTAGCTATGGCTACACCTTC,CASSESTGSYGYTF
TRBJ2-3,TRBV5-1,.,TRBD2,TGCGCCAGCAGCTCCCGGACTAGCGTTAACACAGATACGCAGTATTTT,CASSSRTSVNTDTQYF
TRBJ2-1,TRBV7-8,few,TRBD2,TGTGCCAGCAGCGCCGCTAGCGGCTCCTACAATGAGCAGTTCTTC,CASSAASGSYNEQFF
TRBJ2-1,TRBV25-1,once,TRBD2,TGTGCCAGCAGTGAAGTGGGACTAGCGGGAAACTATGAGCAGTTCTTC,CASSEVGLAGNYEQFF
TRBJ2-5,TRBV5-6,.,TRBD2,TGTGCCAGCAGCTTGGCAGTATTAGCTGGACTAGCGGCTCAAGAGACCCAGTACTTC,CASSLAVLAGLAAQETQYF
TRBJ2-7,TRBV5-1,.,.,TGCGCCAGCAGCTTGGAGGGATACGAGCAGTACTTC,CASSLEGYEQYF
TRBJ1-1,TRBV2,.,TRBD1,TGTGCCAGCAAGACAGGGAGGATCAACACTGAAGCTTTCTTT,CASKTGRINTEAFF
TRBJ1-1,TRBV16,.,.,TGTGCCAGCAGCCAAATAGAAGCTCTGAACACTGAAGCTTTCTTT,CASSQIEALNTEAFF
TRBJ2-1,TRBV5-1,.,.,TGCGCCAGCAGCTTGGGTGAGCGGAACAATGAGCAGTTCTTC,CASSLGERNNEQFF
TRBJ2-6,TRBV6-1,.,.,TGTGCCAGCGCCGGGCAAATAAACGTCCTGACTTTC,CASAGQINVLTF
TRBJ2-2,TRBV5-4,.,TRBD1,TGTGCCAGCAGCTTGCCCACGGGACAGGGCCACACCGGGGAGCTGTTTTTT,CASSLPTGQGHTGELFF
TRBJ1-2,TRBV5-5,.,.,TGTGCCAGCAGCTTGGGAGACCTGGGGGGCTACACCTTC,CASSLGDLGGYTF
TRBJ2-5,TRBV6-5,.,.,TGTGCCAGCAGTAAAGGAGAGACCCAGTACTTC,CASSKGETQYF
TRBJ1-1,TRBV30,.,.,TGTGCCTGGACCCAAGAGCGGGCCACTGAAGCTTTCTTT,CAWTQERATEAFF
TRBJ2-2,TRBV18,.,.,TGTGCCAGCTCACTCTCGAGGGCCCTGAACACCGGGGAGCTGTTTTTT,CASSLSRALNTGELFF
TRBJ1-3,TRBV18,.,TRBD1,TGTGCCAGCTCACCGCCGACAGGGTACTCTGGAAACACCATATATTTT,CASSPPTGYSGNTIYF
TRBJ1-5,TRBV2,once,.,TGTGCCAGCAGTGAATTAACAGAGTTCCAGCCCCAGCATTTT,CASSELTEFQPQHF
TRBJ2-1,TRBV28,.,TRBD2,TGTGCCAGCAGCCCGGCGGCTAGCGGGAGTTACAATGAGCAGTTCTTC,CASSPAASGSYNEQFF
TRBJ2-1,TRBV11-2,.,TRBD2,TGTGCCAGCAGTCGAGGGGGACTAGGGTTCAATGAGCAGTTCTTC,CASSRGGLGFNEQFF
TRBJ2-2,TRBV6-1,.,.,TGTGCCAGCAAGAGGGGGGGTCCGAACACCGGGGAGCTGTTTTTT,CASKRGGPNTGELFF
TRBJ2-7,TRBV2,.,TRBD2,TGTGCCAGCAGTAAACTAGCGGGGGCCTCCTACGAGCAGTACTTC,CASSKLAGASYEQYF
TRBJ2-1,TRBV6-4,.,TRBD1,TGTGCCAGCAGTCCCACAGGGGGCTCCTACAATGAGCAGTTCTTC,CASSPTGGSYNEQFF
TRBJ2-7,TRBV5-5,.,.,TGTGCCAGCAGCTTGACTCCCACCTCCTACGAGCAGTACTTC,CASSLTPTSYEQYF
TRBJ1-1,TRBV5-4,.,TRBD1,TGTGCCAGCGGACAGGAAAGAATGAACACTGAAGCTTTCTTT,CASGQERMNTEAFF
TRBJ1-6,TRBV7-2,few,.,TGTGCCAGCAGCCTGAGGGAGAGGTCACCCCTCCACTTT,CASSLRERSPLHF
TRBJ2-7,TRBV5-6,.,.,TGTGCCAGCAGCTTCTGGGCACTCTACGAGCAGTACTTC,CASSFWALYEQYF
TRBJ2-1,TRBV28,.,TRBD2,TGTGCCAGCAGTGGGGGACTAGCGCGAAACAATGAGCAGTTCTTC,CASSGGLARNNEQFF
TRBJ2-7,TRBV7-9,.,TRBD1,TGTGCCAGCAGCCCCAGGCCCGGGACAGGGTCCTACGAGCAGTACTTC,CASSPRPGTGSYEQYF
TRBJ2-6,TRBV11-2,.,.,TGTGCCGTTCGCCGGCCCGGGGCCAACGTCCTGACTTTC,CAVRRPGANVLTF
TRBJ2-1,TRBV28,.,TRBD2,TGTGCCAGCAGTTTAAGGACTAGCGGGAGAAATGAGCAGTTCTTC,CASSLRTSGRNEQFF
TRBJ2-3,TRBV25-1,.,.,TGTGCCAGCACCCGGAGGGCCGGGGATACGCAGTATTTT,CASTRRAGDTQYF
TRBJ2-3,TRBV27,.,.,TGTGCCACCCGGCGGGCATACACCACAGATACGCAGTATTTT,CATRRAYTTDTQYF
TRBJ1-5,TRBV28,.,.,TGTGCCAGCAGTTTGGGTAGGGGTATCGCCTATCAGCCCCAGCATTTT,CASSLGRGIAYQPQHF
TRBJ2-5,TRBV5-8,.,.,TGTGCCAGCAGCTTCGAGGGGCGAGGGAGAGGGCAGGAGACCCAGTACTTC,CASSFEGRGRGQETQYF
TRBJ2-7,TRBV19,.,.,TGTGCCAGTAGTCTAGATTACGAGCAGTACTTC,CASSLDYEQYF